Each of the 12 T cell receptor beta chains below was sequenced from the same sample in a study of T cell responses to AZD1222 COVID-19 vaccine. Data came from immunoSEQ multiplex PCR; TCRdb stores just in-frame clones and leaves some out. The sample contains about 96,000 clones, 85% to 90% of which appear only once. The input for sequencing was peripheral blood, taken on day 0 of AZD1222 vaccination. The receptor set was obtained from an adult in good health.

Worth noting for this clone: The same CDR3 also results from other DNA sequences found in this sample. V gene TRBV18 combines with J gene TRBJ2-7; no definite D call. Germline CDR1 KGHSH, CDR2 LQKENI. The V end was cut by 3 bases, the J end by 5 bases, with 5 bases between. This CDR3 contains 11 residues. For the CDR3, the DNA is TGTGCCAGCTCACCTGAGGACGAGCAGTACTTC. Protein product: CASSPEDEQYF.

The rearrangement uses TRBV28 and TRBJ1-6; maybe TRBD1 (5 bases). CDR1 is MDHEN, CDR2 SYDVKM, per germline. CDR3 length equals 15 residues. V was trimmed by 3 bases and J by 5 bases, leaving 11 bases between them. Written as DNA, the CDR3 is TGTGCCAGCAGTTTGATAGTAGGGGATAATTCACCCCTCCACTTT. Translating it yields CASSLIVGDNSPLHF. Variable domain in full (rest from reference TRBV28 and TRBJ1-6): DVKVTQSSRYLVKRTGEKVFLECVQDMDHENMFWYRQDPGLGLRLIYFSYDVKMKEKGDIPEGYSVSREKKERFSLILESASTNQTSMYLCASSLIVGDNSPLHFGNGTRLTVT.

CDR3 residues: CASSLDRDTQYF. CDR3 nucleotide sequence: TGCGCCAGCAGCTTGGATCGCGATACGCAGTATTTT. The gene calls are TRBV5-1 and TRBJ2-3; unclear D gene. The germline gives CDR1 SGHRS, CDR2 YFSETQ. The CDR3 loop spans 12 amino acids. V dropped 0 bases and J dropped 6 bases, with 5 bases sitting between them.

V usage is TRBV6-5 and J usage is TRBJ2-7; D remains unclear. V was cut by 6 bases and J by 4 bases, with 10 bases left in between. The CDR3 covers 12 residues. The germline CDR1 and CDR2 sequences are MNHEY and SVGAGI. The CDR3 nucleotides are TGTGCCAGCAGGCGCGACTCTTACGAGCAGTACTTC. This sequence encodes CASRRDSYEQYF.

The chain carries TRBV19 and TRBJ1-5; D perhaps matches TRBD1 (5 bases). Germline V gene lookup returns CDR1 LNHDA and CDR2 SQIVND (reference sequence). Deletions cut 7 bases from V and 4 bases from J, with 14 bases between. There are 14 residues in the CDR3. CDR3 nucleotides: TGTGCCAGTAATCCTATGGGGGGAAATCAGCCCCAGCATTTT. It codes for CASNPMGGNQPQHF.

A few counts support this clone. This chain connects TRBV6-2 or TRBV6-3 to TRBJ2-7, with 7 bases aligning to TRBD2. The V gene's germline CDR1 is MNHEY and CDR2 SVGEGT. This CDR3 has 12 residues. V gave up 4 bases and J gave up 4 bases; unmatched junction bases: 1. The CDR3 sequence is CASSWDYYEQYF. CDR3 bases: TGTGCCAGCAGTTGGGACTATTACGAGCAGTACTTC.

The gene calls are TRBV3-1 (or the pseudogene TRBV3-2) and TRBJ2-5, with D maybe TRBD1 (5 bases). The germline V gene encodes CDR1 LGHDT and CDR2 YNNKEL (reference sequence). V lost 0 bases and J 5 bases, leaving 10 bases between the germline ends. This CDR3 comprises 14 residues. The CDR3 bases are TGTGCCAGCAGCCAAGACAGGGTACAGGAGACCCAGTACTTC. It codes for CASSQDRVQETQYF.

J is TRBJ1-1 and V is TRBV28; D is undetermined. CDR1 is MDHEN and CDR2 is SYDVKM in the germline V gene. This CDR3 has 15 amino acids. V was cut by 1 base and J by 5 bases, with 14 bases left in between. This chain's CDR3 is CASSLSFVSGTEAFF. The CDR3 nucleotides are TGTGCCAGCAGTTTATCATTCGTCTCGGGGACTGAAGCTTTCTTT. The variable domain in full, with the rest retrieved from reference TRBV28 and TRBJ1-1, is DVKVTQSSRYLVKRTGEKVFLECVQDMDHENMFWYRQDPGLGLRLIYFSYDVKMKEKGDIPEGYSVSREKKERFSLILESASTNQTSMYLCASSLSFVSGTEAFFGQGTRLTVV.

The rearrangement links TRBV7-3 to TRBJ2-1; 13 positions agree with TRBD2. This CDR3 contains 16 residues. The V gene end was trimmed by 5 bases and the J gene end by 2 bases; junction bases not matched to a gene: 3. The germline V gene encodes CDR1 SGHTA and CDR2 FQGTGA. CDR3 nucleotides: TGTGCCAGCAGCCAAGGACTAGCGGGAGCCTACAATGAGCAGTTCTTC. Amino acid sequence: CASSQGLAGAYNEQFF.

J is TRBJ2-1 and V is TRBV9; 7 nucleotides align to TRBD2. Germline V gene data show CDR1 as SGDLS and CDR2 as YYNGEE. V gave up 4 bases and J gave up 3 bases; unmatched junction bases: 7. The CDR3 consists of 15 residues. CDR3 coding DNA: TGTGCCAGCAGCACGAATAGCGGGTTCTACAATGAGCAGTTCTTC. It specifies CASSTNSGFYNEQFF.

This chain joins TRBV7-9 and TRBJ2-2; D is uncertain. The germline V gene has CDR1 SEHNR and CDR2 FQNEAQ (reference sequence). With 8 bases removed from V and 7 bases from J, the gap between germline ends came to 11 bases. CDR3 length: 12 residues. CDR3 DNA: TGTGCCAGCGAGCCACGCAACGGGGAGCTGTTTTTT. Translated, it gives CASEPRNGELFF.

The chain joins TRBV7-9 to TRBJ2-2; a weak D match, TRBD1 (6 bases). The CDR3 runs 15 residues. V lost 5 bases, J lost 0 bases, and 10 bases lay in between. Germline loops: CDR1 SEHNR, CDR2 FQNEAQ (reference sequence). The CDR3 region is CASSRDRTNTGELFF. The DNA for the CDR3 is TGTGCCAGCAGCCGCGACAGGACGAACACCGGGGAGCTGTTTTTT.